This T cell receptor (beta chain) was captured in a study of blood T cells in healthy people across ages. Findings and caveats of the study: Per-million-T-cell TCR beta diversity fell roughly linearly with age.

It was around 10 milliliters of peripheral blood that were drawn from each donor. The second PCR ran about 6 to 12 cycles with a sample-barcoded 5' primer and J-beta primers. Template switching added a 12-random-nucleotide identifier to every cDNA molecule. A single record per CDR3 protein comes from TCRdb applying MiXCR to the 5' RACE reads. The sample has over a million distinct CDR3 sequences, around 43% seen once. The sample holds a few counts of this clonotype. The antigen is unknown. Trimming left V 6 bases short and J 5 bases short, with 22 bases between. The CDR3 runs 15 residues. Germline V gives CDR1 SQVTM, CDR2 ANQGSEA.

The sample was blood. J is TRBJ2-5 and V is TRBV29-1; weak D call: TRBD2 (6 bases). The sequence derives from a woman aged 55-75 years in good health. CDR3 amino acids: CSVVGYAGMTETQYF. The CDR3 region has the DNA TGCAGCGTCGTCGGTTACGCGGGGATGACGGAGACCCAGTACTTC.